This passage covers 14 T cell receptor beta chains from one sample sequenced in a study of blood T cell repertoires in COVID-19. Repertoires were generated with immunoSEQ multiplex PCR, while TCRdb's copy carries only in-frame clones and drops some. The sample yields roughly 220,000 clones, 88% seen once. The sequencing sample was made of PBMCs or T cells enriched from blood (not recorded which). All receptors derive from a woman between 50 and 59 years old with acute COVID-19.

The chain recombines TRBV5-5 with TRBJ2-2; 15 bases line up with TRBD2. V shed 4 bases and J 8 bases; nucleotides not matched to a gene: 6. The CDR3 is made up of 16 amino acids. The V gene's germline CDR1 is SGHKS and CDR2 YYEKEE (reference sequence). The CDR3 DNA is TGTGCCAGCAGCCCCGGACTAGCGGGAGGGCAAGGGGAGCTGTTTTTT. It yields the protein CASSPGLAGGQGELFF.

V usage is TRBV19 and J usage is TRBJ2-3; weak D call: TRBD2 (6 bases). V was trimmed by 11 bases and J by 4 bases, leaving 16 bases between them. CDR1 is LNHDA, CDR2 SQIVND, per germline (reference sequence). The CDR3 sequence is 13 residues long. Here the CDR3 reads CAVRLGGADTQYF. The CDR3 nucleotides are TGTGCCGTAAGACTTGGCGGGGCAGATACGCAGTATTTT.

V and J are TRBV12-5 and TRBJ1-1; 8 bases map to TRBD1. J gave up 4 bases and V 6 bases, and 13 bases lay outside the gene matches. The CDR3 spans 16 residues. The germline CDR1 and CDR2 sequences are LGHNT and FRNRAP. DNA for the CDR3: TGTGCTAGTGGACCAGGTTGGACAGGGAGGGGCACTGAAGCTTTCTTT. Protein sequence: CASGPGWTGRGTEAFF.

The rearrangement uses TRBV11-2 and TRBJ2-3, with 7 bases that match TRBD1. V lost 5 bases to trimming and J lost 2 bases; unmatched junction nucleotides: 7. The CDR3 is 15 residues long. Germline assignment: CDR1 SGHAT and CDR2 FQNNGV. This CDR3 reads CASSHRQGNTDTQYF. Written as DNA, the CDR3 is TGTGCCAGCAGCCACCGACAGGGAAACACAGATACGCAGTATTTT.

The CDR3 bases are TGTGCCAGCAGCTTAGATTTCGGTCGGGGTTGGAATGAGCAGTTCTTC. Translated: CASSLDFGRGWNEQFF. The chain is built from TRBV11-2 and TRBJ2-1; TRBD2 is a possible D gene (5 bases). The CDR3 length is 16 residues. V was cut by 0 bases and J by 7 bases, with 16 bases left in between. From germline, CDR1 is SGHAT and CDR2 FQNNGV.

J is TRBJ1-4 and V is TRBV9, with TRBD1 matching 7 bases. Germline trimming cut 4 bases from V and 8 bases from J; bases unmatched to any gene: 8. Germline V gene lookup returns CDR1 SGDLS and CDR2 YYNGEE. CDR3 length: 14 residues. In DNA, the CDR3 is TGTGCCAGCAGCCTGCAGGGGGTTGACGAAAAACTGTTTTTT. Protein sequence: CASSLQGVDEKLFF.

The chain recombines TRBV19 with TRBJ1-2; D is uncertain. Germline CDR1 reads LNHDA; CDR2 reads SQIVND (reference sequence). This CDR3 comprises 14 residues. The germline V and J ends were trimmed by 5 bases and 0 bases, with 10 bases remaining between them. Here the CDR3 DNA reads TGTGCCAGTAGTCGGGGAACCGCTAACTATGGCTACACCTTC. It codes for CASSRGTANYGYTF.

The gene calls are TRBV11-2 and TRBJ2-5; 10 positions match TRBD2. This CDR3 has 16 amino acids. The germline V gene encodes CDR1 SGHAT and CDR2 FQNNGV. The V and J ends lost 3 bases and 3 bases, in that order; junction bases with no gene match: 7. Here the CDR3 DNA reads TGTGCCAGCAGCTTTGCCCTAGCGGGAGTAAAAGAGACCCAGTACTTC. Translating it yields CASSFALAGVKETQYF.

The chain carries TRBV5-4 and TRBJ2-2, with 7 nucleotides matching TRBD2. Trimming at V came to 0 bases and at J to 1 base, leaving 0 bases not matched to a gene. In germline, CDR1 is SGHNT, CDR2 YYREEE (reference sequence). The CDR3 is 15 amino acids. This CDR3 reads CASSLGTRNTGELFF. The CDR3 DNA follows: TGTGCCAGCAGCTTGGGGACTAGGAACACCGGGGAGCTGTTTTTT.

The chain links TRBV7-9 to TRBJ2-1; TRBD2 aligns across 7 bases. From germline, CDR1 is SEHNR and CDR2 FQNEAQ (reference sequence). After removal of 1 base from V and 7 bases from J, the junction contained 4 bases not matched to a gene. CDR3 length: 14 amino acids. The CDR3 coding sequence is TGTGCCAGCAGCTTAGGATTGGGGGGGAATGAGCAGTTCTTC. It codes for CASSLGLGGNEQFF.

The V gene is TRBV2, the J gene TRBJ2-1; 7 bases align to TRBD1. V shed 7 bases, J shed 6 bases, and the junction held 3 bases outside the gene matches. Germline V gene lookup returns CDR1 SNHLY and CDR2 FYNNEI. There are 12 residues in the CDR3. As DNA, the CDR3 is TGTGCCAGCAAACAGGGGTCCAATGAGCAGTTCTTC. It is translated as CASKQGSNEQFF.

This rearrangement joins TRBV10-3 to TRBJ1-2; 8 nucleotides match TRBD1. Germline V gene lookup returns CDR1 ENHRY and CDR2 SYGVKD. Trimming removed 6 bases from V and 2 bases from J; junction bases left unmatched: 5. The CDR3 has 14 amino acids. The CDR3 bases are TGTGCCATCAGCTTGGACAGGGAGAACTATGGCTACACCTTC. It encodes CAISLDRENYGYTF.

J is TRBJ2-7 and V is TRBV18, with D tentatively TRBD2 (7 bases). V was trimmed by 4 bases and J by 2 bases, leaving 12 bases between them. This CDR3 has 14 residues. CDR1 and CDR2 (germline): KGHSH, LQKENI. DNA of the CDR3: TGTGCCAGCTCACGGGAGGGGGTTACCTACGAGCAGTACTTC. This encodes CASSREGVTYEQYF.

The chain joins TRBV27 to TRBJ1-3; no clear D gene. The V gene's germline CDR1 is MNHEY and CDR2 SMNVEV (reference sequence). The CDR3 has 14 amino acids. Trimming took off 5 bases at V and 0 bases at J, with 8 bases between the two ends. DNA of the CDR3: TGTGCCAGCAGTGCGGGAGGCTCTGGAAACACCATATATTTT. The encoded protein is CASSAGGSGNTIYF.